The clone carrying this TCR beta chain was found many times. Its antigen is not identified. These data come from a study of T cells in Graves' hyperthyroidism and ophthalmopathy. Study results and caveats: With a median lead of 6.5 months before onset, the model predicted ophthalmopathy.

RNA transcripts provided the source from which TCR beta CDR3 regions were amplified. HTBI primers were the set used in a first-round RT-PCR of the TCR CDR3. TCRdb reanalysed the multiplex PCR reads using MiXCR and keeps one entry per CDR3 protein. The sample comprises some 530,000 distinct CDR3 sequences, 20% to 25% of which are singletons, and approximately 54% rests with the top ten. Germline V gives CDR1 MDHEN, CDR2 SYDVKM. Trimming removed 1 base from V and 2 bases from J, with 9 bases in between. This CDR3 has 14 amino acids. Material for sequencing was blood. This clonotype was obtained from a woman between 65 and 79 years old with Graves' ophthalmopathy. The chain carries TRBV28 and TRBJ2-7; D is perhaps TRBD1 (5 bases). The CDR3: CASSLYRITYEQYF. CDR3 DNA: TGTGCCAGCAGTTTATACAGGATAACCTACGAGCAGTACTTC. Looking up the rest from reference TRBV28 and TRBJ2-7 gives the full variable domain: DVKVTQSSRYLVKRTGEKVFLECVQDMDHENMFWYRQDPGLGLRLIYFSYDVKMKEKGDIPEGYSVSREKKERFSLILESASTNQTSMYLCASSLYRITYEQYFGPGTRLTVT.